These 13 T cell receptor beta chains share one sample of origin, sequenced in a study of long-term antiretroviral therapy in people with HIV. Run at survey level, the immunoSEQ assay was version v3.0. Repertoires were generated with immunoSEQ multiplex PCR, while TCRdb's copy carries only in-frame clones and drops some. In the table there are around 20,000 clones, 70% to 85% of which are singletons. The sample was unsorted PBMCs, taken 0.9 years after starting antiretroviral therapy. These receptors were obtained from a man in his late teens or twenties with HIV.

The chain links TRBV28 to TRBJ1-5, with D possibly TRBD1 on 6 matching bases. Germline CDR1 is MDHEN and CDR2 is SYDVKM. V dropped 5 bases and J dropped 6 bases, with 8 bases sitting between them. This CDR3 has 12 amino acids. The CDR3 DNA is TGTGCCAGCAGTACAGGGTTTCAGCCCCAGCATTTT. Amino acids: CASSTGFQPQHF.

The chain recombines TRBV27 with TRBJ1-6; tentative D call: TRBD1 (6 bases). V shed 3 bases and J shed 10 bases, with 19 bases lying between them. There are 16 residues in the CDR3. Germline lookup yields CDR1 MNHEY and CDR2 SMNVEV (reference sequence). CDR3 in DNA: TGTGCCAGCAGTTTTATTTGGGGGCGAGTTGACTCACCCCTCCACTTT. Translation gives CASSFIWGRVDSPLHF.

CDR3 protein: CASSPHTSAKNIQYF. CDR3 nucleotides: TGTGCCAGTAGTCCCCATACTAGCGCCAAAAACATTCAGTACTTC. This chain uses TRBV19 with TRBJ2-4, with D perhaps TRBD2 (6 bases). With 5 bases removed from V and 1 base from J, the gap between germline ends came to 12 bases. The CDR3 covers 15 residues. Germline V gene lookup returns CDR1 LNHDA and CDR2 SQIVND (reference sequence).

The chain recombines TRBV5-6 with TRBJ2-3; D call uncertain. Germline V gene lookup returns CDR1 SGHDT and CDR2 YYEEEE. V dropped 3 bases and J dropped 3 bases, with 5 bases sitting between them. The CDR3 sequence is 12 residues long. The CDR3 reads CASSYLTDTQYF. The DNA for the CDR3 is TGTGCCAGCAGCTATCTTACAGATACGCAGTATTTT.

The chain is built from TRBV7-9 and TRBJ1-2, with 7 positions matching TRBD1. V dropped 7 bases and J dropped 4; count of bases not matched to a gene: 18. There are 17 residues in the CDR3. Germline V lookup: CDR1 SEHNR, CDR2 FQNEAQ (reference sequence). The CDR3, as DNA: TGTGCCAGCACCCCTCCCCAGGGACAGTACCTACTCTATGGCTACACCTTC. Translation: CASTPPQGQYLLYGYTF.

The chain joins TRBV19 to TRBJ1-1, with D uncertain. The CDR3 is made up of 13 amino acids. The V and J ends lost 0 bases and 7 bases respectively, with 9 bases between them. Germline loops: CDR1 LNHDA, CDR2 SQIVND (reference sequence). CDR3 DNA sequence: TGTGCCAGTAGTATAGAAGAATATGATGAAGCTTTCTTT. It is translated as CASSIEEYDEAFF. Full variable domain (missing parts from reference TRBV19 and TRBJ1-1): DGGITQSPKYLFRKEGQNVTLSCEQNLNHDAMYWYRQDPGQGLRLIYYSQIVNDFQKGDIAEGYSVSREKKESFPLTVTSAQKNPTAFYLCASSIEEYDEAFFGQGTRLTVV.

The rearrangement uses TRBV10-3 and TRBJ2-3; D may match TRBD1 or TRBD2 (5 bases each). The germline gives CDR1 ENHRY, CDR2 SYGVKD. CDR3 length: 15 amino acids. The V end was cut by 5 bases, the J end by 2 bases, with 14 bases between. CDR3 coding DNA: TGTGCCATCAGTCATCCCGGGGACCCCACAGATACGCAGTATTTT. Amino acid sequence: CAISHPGDPTDTQYF.

The chain joins TRBV5-1 to TRBJ2-7; 8 bases align to TRBD1. This CDR3 region has 16 residues. Germline CDR1 SGHRS, CDR2 YFSETQ. The ends lost 0 bases at V and 1 base at J; junction bases unmatched: 6. CDR3 protein: CASSLGTGGNSYEQYV. The CDR3 DNA sequence: TGCGCCAGCAGCTTGGGTACAGGGGGGAATTCCTACGAGCAGTACGTC.

The genes are TRBV5-4 and TRBJ1-2; possibly TRBD1 for D (6 bases). The V end was cut by 5 bases, the J end by 8 bases, with 16 bases between. This CDR3 is built from 13 residues. Germline CDR1 is SGHNT and CDR2 is YYREEE (reference sequence). CDR3 DNA sequence: TGTGCCAGCAGACCATACAGGGAATACGGCTACACCTTC. As protein: CASRPYREYGYTF.

This clone was recorded once. This chain joins TRBV7-9 and TRBJ1-4; TRBD1 matches 8 bases. Germline lookup yields CDR1 SEHNR and CDR2 FQNEAQ (reference sequence). CDR3 length equals 15 residues. With V trimmed by 5 bases and J by 3 bases, 5 bases remained unmatched. In DNA form, the CDR3 reads TGTGCCAGCAGCCCCAGGGGGCGAGCTAATGAAAAACTGTTTTTT. Amino acids: CASSPRGRANEKLFF.

CDR3 protein: CASSIWMVNNEQFF. The DNA for the CDR3 is TGTGCCAGTAGTATATGGATGGTTAACAATGAGCAGTTCTTC. The chain employs TRBV19 and TRBJ2-1; unclear D gene. V was shortened by 2 bases and J by 5 bases, with 10 bases between the two germline ends. Looked up from germline, CDR1 is LNHDA and CDR2 is SQIVND (reference sequence). The CDR3 runs 14 residues.

J is TRBJ1-5 and V is TRBV18; D possibly corresponds to TRBD1 (6 bases). Trimming cost V 5 bases and J 7 bases, with 15 bases left between them. The CDR3 runs to 14 residues. The germline gives CDR1 KGHSH, CDR2 LQKENI. The CDR3 DNA is TGTGCCAGCTCAAACACAGGGATCGGACAGCCCCAGCATTTT. Translation: CASSNTGIGQPQHF.

The chain combines TRBV28 with TRBJ2-5; 11 bases line up with TRBD2. The CDR3 is 16 residues long. With V trimmed by 5 bases and J by 1 base, 6 bases remained unmatched. CDR1 is MDHEN, CDR2 SYDVKM, per germline. The CDR3 reads CASSTRLAGSQETQYF. The CDR3 DNA reads as TGTGCCAGCAGTACTAGACTAGCGGGGTCCCAAGAGACCCAGTACTTC.